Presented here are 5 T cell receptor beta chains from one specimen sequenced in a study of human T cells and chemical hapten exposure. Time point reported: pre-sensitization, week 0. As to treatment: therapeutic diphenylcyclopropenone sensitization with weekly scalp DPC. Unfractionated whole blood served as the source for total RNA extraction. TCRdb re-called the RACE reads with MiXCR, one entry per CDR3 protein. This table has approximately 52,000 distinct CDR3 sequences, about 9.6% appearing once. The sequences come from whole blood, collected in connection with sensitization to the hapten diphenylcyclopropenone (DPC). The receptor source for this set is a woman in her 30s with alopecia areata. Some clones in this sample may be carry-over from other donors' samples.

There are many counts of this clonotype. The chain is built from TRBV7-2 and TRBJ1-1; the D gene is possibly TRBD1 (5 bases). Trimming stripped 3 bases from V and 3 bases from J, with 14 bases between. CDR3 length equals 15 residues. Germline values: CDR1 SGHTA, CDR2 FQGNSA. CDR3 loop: CASSLAGVRDTEAFF. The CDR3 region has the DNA TGTGCCAGCAGCTTGGCAGGAGTCAGGGACACTGAAGCTTTCTTT.

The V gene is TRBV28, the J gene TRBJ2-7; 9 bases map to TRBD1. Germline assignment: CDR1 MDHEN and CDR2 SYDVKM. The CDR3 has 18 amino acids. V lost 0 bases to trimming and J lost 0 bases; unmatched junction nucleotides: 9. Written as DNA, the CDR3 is TGTGCCAGCAGTTTATGGGGGGCCGGGACAGGGACCTCCTACGAGCAGTACTTC. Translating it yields CASSLWGAGTGTSYEQYF.

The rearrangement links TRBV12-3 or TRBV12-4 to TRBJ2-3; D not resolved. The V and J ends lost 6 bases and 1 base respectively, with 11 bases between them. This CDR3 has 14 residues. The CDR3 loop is CASSPTHGTDTQYF. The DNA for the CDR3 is TGTGCCAGCAGCCCGACCCATGGCACAGATACGCAGTATTTT.

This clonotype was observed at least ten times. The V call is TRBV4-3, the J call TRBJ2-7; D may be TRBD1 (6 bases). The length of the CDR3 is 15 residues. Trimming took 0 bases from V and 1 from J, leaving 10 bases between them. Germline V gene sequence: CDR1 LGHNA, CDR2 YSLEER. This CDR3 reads CASSQEVRGSYEQYF. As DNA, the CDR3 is TGCGCCAGCAGCCAAGAGGTCAGGGGTTCCTACGAGCAGTACTTC.

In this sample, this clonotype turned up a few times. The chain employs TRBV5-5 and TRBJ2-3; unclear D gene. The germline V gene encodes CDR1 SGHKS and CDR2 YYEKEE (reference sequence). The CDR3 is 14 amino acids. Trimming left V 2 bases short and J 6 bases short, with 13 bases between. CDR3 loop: CASSFMASGDTQYF. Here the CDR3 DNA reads TGTGCCAGCAGCTTTATGGCGTCCGGGGATACGCAGTATTTT.